In this sample, the clone carrying this TCR beta chain turned up a few times. Antigen unknown. This entry belongs to a study of cytomegalovirus exposure and HLA in healthy donors. The CDR3 loop spans 14 amino acids. Trimming removed 6 bases from V and 5 bases from J, with 16 bases in between. Germline V CDR1 and CDR2: SNHLY, FYNNEI. Whole-study findings and limits: The listing of 150 to 200 TCR beta chains classed them as cytomegalovirus-associated.

PCR employed 60 Vbeta and 13 Jbeta primers. Profiling relied on immunoSEQ multiplex PCR, and the TCRdb table lists in-frame clones only, not all of them. The data show some 170,000 clones, roughly 70% seen once. Specimen: PBMCs. The V and J genes are TRBV2 and TRBJ2-5; D may be TRBD1 (5 bases). The receptor was derived from a woman aged 45-65 years in good health and CMV-seropositive. The CDR3 DNA follows: TGTGCCAGCAGGGGGCAGGCTGGACCGGAGACCCAGTACTTC. Translating gives CASRGQAGPETQYF.